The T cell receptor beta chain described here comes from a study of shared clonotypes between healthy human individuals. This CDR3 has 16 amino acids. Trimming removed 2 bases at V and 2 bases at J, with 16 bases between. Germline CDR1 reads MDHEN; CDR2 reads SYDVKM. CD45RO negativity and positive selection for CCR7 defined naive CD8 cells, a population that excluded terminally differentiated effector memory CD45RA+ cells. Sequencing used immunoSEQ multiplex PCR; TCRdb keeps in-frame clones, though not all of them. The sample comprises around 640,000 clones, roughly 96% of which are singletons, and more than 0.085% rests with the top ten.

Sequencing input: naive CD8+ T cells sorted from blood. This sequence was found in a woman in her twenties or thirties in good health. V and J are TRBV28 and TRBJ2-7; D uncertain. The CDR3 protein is CASSLIGYSFAYEQYF. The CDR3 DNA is TGTGCCAGCAGTTTAATCGGATATAGCTTCGCCTACGAGCAGTACTTC.